Listed below are T cell receptor beta chains from one sample, sequenced in a study of T cell repertoires in cytomegalovirus infection. TCRdb used MiXCR to reprocess the reads, holding one entry per CDR3 protein. The sample has about 490,000 distinct CDR3 sequences, approximately 11% seen once. Specimen: PBMCs. Receptor source: a human donor in good health (CMV status not recorded). Some clones in this sample may be carry-over from other donors' samples. CDR3s include the opening cysteine and the closing phenylalanine or tryptophan. D genes are given only for firm matches. Not every row has a clone size; where given, it reads once, few, many or a size class.

v_gene	d_gene	abundance	j_gene	len	CDR3aa	CDR3nt
TRBV25-1	TRBD1	many	TRBJ1-5	14	CASSSGGQNQPQHF	TGTGCCAGCAGTTCAGGGGGACAGAATCAGCCCCAGCATTTT
TRBV12-3/TRBV12-4	TRBD1	many	TRBJ1-2	17	CASSRWGTGEKNYGYTF	TGTGCCAGCAGCCGATGGGGAACAGGGGAAAAGAACTATGGCTACACCTTC
TRBV5-4	-	many	TRBJ2-2	15	CASSLRVGMGGELFF	TGTGCCAGCAGCTTGAGAGTGGGGATGGGCGGGGAGCTGTTTTTT
TRBV28	-	-	TRBJ1-2	15	CASSLGGPTRHGYTF	TGTGCCAGCAGTTTAGGGGGGCCCACCCGACATGGCTACACCTTC
TRBV7-2	-	many	TRBJ2-7	13	CASSLAIRAEQYF	TGTGCCAGCAGCTTAGCTATCCGGGCCGAGCAGTACTTC
TRBV11-2	-	many	TRBJ1-1	15	CASSLVGLTGTEAFF	TGTGCCAGCAGCTTAGTCGGGCTAACGGGGACTGAAGCTTTCTTT
TRBV25-1	TRBD1	many	TRBJ1-4	17	CASSPQAGQGANEKLFF	TGTGCCAGCAGTCCCCAGGCTGGGCAGGGGGCTAATGAAAAACTGTTTTTT
TRBV11-2	-	many	TRBJ1-3	17	CASSLVGPGMSGNTIYF	TGTGCCAGCAGCTTAGTAGGACCCGGAATGAGCGGAAACACCATATATTTT
TRBV28	-	many	TRBJ2-7	15	CASSLYGSNAYEQYF	TGTGCCAGCAGTTTATATGGGTCCAATGCCTACGAGCAGTACTTC
TRBV11-2	-	few	TRBJ2-1	13	CASSYYGGNEQFF	TGTGCCAGCAGCTATTACGGGGGCAATGAGCAGTTCTTC
TRBV7-3	-	few	TRBJ1-2	14	CASSRGADNYGYTF	TGTGCCAGCAGCAGAGGAGCGGACAACTATGGCTACACCTTC
TRBV11-3	-	many	TRBJ1-2	16	CASRLLPPRGTYGYTF	TGTGCCAGCAGGCTCCTCCCTCCCCGGGGGACCTATGGCTACACCTTC
TRBV7-9	-	few	TRBJ1-2	16	CASSSGETGSNYGYTF	TGTGCCAGCAGCTCTGGGGAGACAGGATCTAACTATGGCTACACCTTC
TRBV6-5	TRBD2	-	TRBJ2-2	16	CASSSRTSGRSGELFF	TGTGCCAGCAGTTCACGGACTAGCGGGAGGTCCGGGGAGCTGTTTTTT
TRBV29-1	-	few	TRBJ2-5	14	CSVRSRGSVETQYF	TGCAGCGTCCGCAGCAGGGGTAGTGTAGAGACCCAGTACTTC
TRBV5-1	-	-	TRBJ2-1	15	CASSLEGRFYNEQFF	TGCGCCAGCAGCTTGGAGGGGAGATTCTACAATGAGCAGTTCTTC
TRBV10-3	-	few	TRBJ2-3	13	CAIRDSSTDTQYF	TGTGCCATCAGGGACAGTAGCACAGATACGCAGTATTTT
TRBV7-2	-	many	TRBJ1-2	15	CASSSEGRAIYGYTF	TGTGCCAGCAGCTCAGAGGGCAGGGCAATCTATGGCTACACCTTC
TRBV12-3/TRBV12-4	-	few	TRBJ1-1	14	CASRPEEGYTEAFF	TGTGCCAGCAGGCCTGAGGAGGGGTACACTGAAGCTTTCTTT
TRBV20-1	TRBD2	-	TRBJ2-7	15	CSARDLLAGDFEQYF	TGCAGTGCTAGAGATTTGCTAGCGGGAGATTTCGAGCAGTACTTC
TRBV7-6	-	few	TRBJ2-3	14	CASSTGIPTDTQYF	TGTGCCAGCAGTACTGGCATCCCCACAGATACGCAGTATTTT
TRBV3-1	-	few	TRBJ2-3	15	CASSHSTPPTDTQYF	TGTGCCAGCAGCCACTCCACCCCCCCCACAGATACGCAGTATTTT
TRBV5-1	-	-	TRBJ2-2	14	CASSSLTGTGELFF	TGCGCCAGCAGCTCCCTGACAGGCACCGGGGAGCTGTTTTTT
TRBV7-3	-	many	TRBJ1-6	15	CASSAGSPVDSPLHF	TGTGCCAGCAGCGCCGGCAGTCCTGTGGATTCACCCCTCCACTTT
TRBV6-2/TRBV6-3	TRBD1	-	TRBJ2-7	12	CASEQGSHEQYF	TGTGCCAGCGAACAGGGGTCCCACGAGCAGTACTTC
TRBV20-1	-	-	TRBJ1-2	13	CSAYRATGLGYTF	TGCAGTGCTTACAGGGCAACGGGCCTTGGCTACACCTTC
TRBV19	TRBD1	few	TRBJ1-2	16	CASTLGIQGGNYGYTF	TGTGCCAGTACGTTGGGCATCCAGGGGGGGAACTATGGCTACACCTTC
TRBV7-3	-	many	TRBJ2-6	16	CASSPLSGAGANVLTF	TGTGCCAGCAGCCCCCTTTCAGGGGCCGGGGCCAACGTCCTGACTTTC
TRBV19	-	many	TRBJ2-1	12	CASSPDFLEQFF	TGTGCCAGTAGTCCGGACTTTCTTGAGCAGTTCTTC
TRBV3-1	TRBD2	many	TRBJ2-7	18	CASSLWSGGPFLVYEQYF	TGTGCCAGCAGCCTCTGGAGCGGGGGGCCTTTTCTCGTCTACGAGCAGTACTTC
TRBV20-1	-	few	TRBJ2-5	15	CSAIRGVELEETQYF	TGCAGTGCTATAAGAGGGGTAGAATTGGAAGAGACCCAGTACTTC
TRBV28	-	many	TRBJ1-5	16	CASSLGPPYSNQPQHF	TGTGCCAGCAGCCTGGGCCCCCCTTATAGCAATCAGCCCCAGCATTTT
TRBV2	-	-	TRBJ1-1	13	CAWRDAWNTEAFF	TGTGCCTGGAGGGACGCCTGGAACACTGAAGCTTTCTTT
TRBV7-9	TRBD2	-	TRBJ2-1	17	CANSSRRTRAPYNEQFF	TGTGCCAACAGCTCACGGAGGACTAGAGCTCCCTACAATGAGCAGTTCTTC
TRBV11-2	-	many	TRBJ1-2	15	CASSLDNVGASGYTF	TGTGCCAGCAGCTTAGATAATGTGGGGGCAAGTGGCTACACCTTC
TRBV11-2	TRBD2	-	TRBJ2-5	17	CASSLGAGTRPQETQYF	TGTGCCAGCAGCTTAGGGGCCGGGACTAGGCCCCAAGAGACCCAGTACTTC
TRBV20-1	-	-	TRBJ1-3	13	CSARALGGNTIYF	TGCAGTGCTAGAGCCCTGGGTGGAAACACCATATATTTT
TRBV3-1	-	many	TRBJ1-1	15	CASSQEMGGNTEAFF	TGTGCCAGCAGCCAAGAAATGGGAGGGAACACTGAAGCTTTCTTT
TRBV5-6	TRBD2	-	TRBJ2-1	15	CASSSLAGNDNEQFF	TGTGCCAGCAGCTCCCTAGCGGGAAACGACAATGAGCAGTTCTTC
TRBV14	-	-	TRBJ2-7	15	CASSQEGWGSYEQYF	TGTGCCAGCAGCCAAGAAGGGTGGGGATCCTACGAGCAGTACTTC
TRBV7-2	-	many	TRBJ2-7	14	CASSLGYRQYEQYF	TGTGCCAGCAGCTTGGGGTACCGACAGTACGAGCAGTACTTC
TRBV28	-	few	TRBJ2-3	12	CASSEATDTQYF	TGTGCCAGCTCTGAGGCCACAGATACGCAGTATTTT
TRBV20-1	TRBD2	few	TRBJ2-5	15	CSARAGGGPGETQYF	TGCAGTGCTAGAGCGGGAGGAGGGCCGGGGGAGACCCAGTACTTC
TRBV28	-	-	TRBJ1-6	15	CASRPLGDVGLPLHF	TGTGCCAGCAGACCCCTCGGGGACGTCGGACTGCCCCTCCACTTT
TRBV19	-	many	TRBJ1-2	16	CASTLTTGTFNYGYTF	TGTGCCAGTACCTTAACCACCGGGACATTTAACTATGGCTACACCTTC
TRBV14	-	many	TRBJ2-1	16	CASSLHQSPTYNEQFF	TGTGCCAGCAGCCTCCACCAGAGCCCCACCTACAATGAGCAGTTCTTC
TRBV7-6	-	few	TRBJ1-1	19	CASSTKISGIKKTNTEAFF	TGTGCCAGCAGCACAAAAATATCGGGGATTAAAAAGACGAACACTGAAGCTTTCTTT
TRBV20-1	TRBD1	-	TRBJ2-1	15	CSARDMDRAKNEQFF	TGCAGTGCTAGAGATATGGACAGGGCGAAAAATGAGCAGTTCTTC
TRBV20-1	TRBD1	many	TRBJ2-4	14	CSARDRVAKNIQYF	TGCAGTGCTCGGGACAGAGTAGCCAAAAACATTCAGTACTTC
TRBV2	-	-	TRBJ2-1	10	CASVGNEQFF	TGTGCCAGCGTCGGGAATGAGCAGTTCTTC
TRBV10-3	TRBD1	-	TRBJ2-2	14	CAISQGAGSGELFF	TGTGCCATCAGTCAGGGGGCGGGTTCCGGGGAGCTGTTTTTT
TRBV29-1	-	few	TRBJ1-2	13	CSVERWTLTGYTF	TGCAGCGTTGAAAGGTGGACACTGACTGGCTACACCTTC
TRBV20-1	TRBD1	many	TRBJ1-1	14	CSARSGQLNTEAFF	TGCAGTGCTAGGTCGGGACAGCTGAACACTGAAGCTTTCTTT
TRBV2	TRBD1	many	TRBJ1-3	15	CASTPGTGVRNTIYF	TGTGCCAGCACCCCTGGGACAGGGGTTCGGAACACCATATATTTT